Each of the 28 T cell receptor beta chains below was sequenced from the same sample in a study of cytotoxic CD8 clonotypes in ibrutinib-treated CLL (dated by TCRdb to 2020 to 2023). The library was generated by the immunoSEQ multiplex PCR assay. The table was pulled from immuneACCESS by TCRdb, which kept in-frame rearrangements only. Such tables lose some clones; where checked, under half of the loss comes from unresolved V genes, and the rest has no known cause. This sample is represented by about 45,000 clones; under 80% of them were singletons. The ten largest clonotypes hold 20% to 25% of the sample. This specimen's time point label, per the study, means: roughly 23 months on ibrutinib. This sample comprised PBMCs, obtained after 24 months of ibrutinib treatment. The receptor source for this set is a human donor with chronic lymphocytic leukemia.

The V and J genes are TRBV5-1 and TRBJ2-5; 7 nucleotides match TRBD1. Trimming removed 3 bases from V and 5 bases from J; junction bases left unmatched: 4. The germline V gene encodes CDR1 SGHRS and CDR2 YFSETQ. This CDR3 has 13 amino acids. CDR3 coding DNA: TGCGCCAGCAGCTGGGACAGAGGGGAGACCCAGTACTTC. It codes for CASSWDRGETQYF.

The J gene is TRBJ2-7, the V gene TRBV15; TRBD1 matches 10 bases. V dropped 5 bases and J dropped 4; count of bases not matched to a gene: 5. CDR1 and CDR2 from the germline V gene are LNHNV and YYDKDF (reference sequence). This CDR3 has 14 amino acids. CDR3 coding DNA: TGTGCCACCAGCCCTCGGACAGGGGGGTACGAGCAGTACTTC. This codes for CATSPRTGGYEQYF.

This clone was counted once. This chain links TRBV5-5 with TRBJ2-7; D is perhaps TRBD2 (5 bases). From germline, CDR1 is SGHKS and CDR2 YYEKEE (reference sequence). Trimming cost V 1 base and J 6 bases, with 23 bases left between them. The CDR3 sequence is 17 residues long. In nucleotides, the CDR3 is TGTGCCAGCAGCTTGCGGGCCCAGCGGAGCTCCTCTTCCGAGCAGTACTTC. Protein product: CASSLRAQRSSSSEQYF. Full variable domain (outside the CDR3, taken from reference TRBV5-5 and TRBJ2-7): DAGVTQSPTHLIKTRGQQVTLRCSPISGHKSVSWYQQVLGQGPQFIFQYYEKEERGRGNFPDRFSARQFPNYSSELNVNALLLGDSALYLCASSLRAQRSSSSEQYFGPGTRLTVT.

The V and J genes are TRBV6-6 and TRBJ1-5, with 11 bases matching TRBD1. The CDR3 sequence is 16 residues long. The germline CDR1 and CDR2 sequences are MNHNY and SVGAGI (reference sequence). V lost 7 bases and J lost 7; bases outside the gene matches: 12. In nucleotides, the CDR3 is TGTGCCAGCACCCAGGGACAGGGGGTATGGTACCAGCCCCAGCATTTT. This encodes CASTQGQGVWYQPQHF.

The chain combines TRBV6-1 with TRBJ1-5; possible D gene TRBD1, 5 bases. With 1 base removed from V and 4 bases from J, the gap between germline ends came to 11 bases. CDR1 MNHNS and CDR2 SASEGT come from the germline V gene. This CDR3 has 15 amino acids. CDR3 sequence (DNA): TGTGCCAGCAGTGAAGGCCAGGGCCAGAATCAGCCCCAGCATTTT. Protein product: CASSEGQGQNQPQHF.

The V call is TRBV5-1, the J call TRBJ1-2; TRBD1 is a possible D gene (5 bases). The CDR3 is made up of 14 amino acids. Germline V lookup: CDR1 SGHRS, CDR2 YFSETQ. V was shortened by 3 bases and J by 5 bases, with 14 bases between the two germline ends. The CDR3 region is CASSSGIQGYGYTF. As DNA, the CDR3 is TGCGCCAGCAGCTCGGGAATCCAGGGTTATGGCTACACCTTC.

This chain uses TRBV18 with TRBJ1-5; unclear D gene. CDR1 KGHSH and CDR2 LQKENI come from the germline V gene. Trimming removed 6 bases at V and 0 bases at J, with 9 bases between. This CDR3 has 14 amino acids. CDR3 nucleotide sequence: TGTGCCAGCTCCCCAGTACTTAGCAATCAGCCCCAGCATTTT. It codes for CASSPVLSNQPQHF.

This clone has a handful of counts. The rearrangement links TRBV29-1 to TRBJ2-3, with 7 bases aligning to TRBD1. Germline assignment: CDR1 SQVTM and CDR2 ANQGSEA. This CDR3 spans 13 amino acids. After removal of 4 bases from V and 4 bases from J, the junction contained 5 bases not matched to a gene. CDR3 protein: CSVARQGADTQYF. As DNA, the CDR3 is TGCAGCGTTGCCCGACAGGGTGCAGATACGCAGTATTTT.

The chain couples TRBV2 to TRBJ2-3; either TRBD1 or TRBD2 may supply D (6 bases each). CDR1 is SNHLY and CDR2 is FYNNEI in the germline V gene. Trimming stripped 5 bases from V and 2 bases from J, with 14 bases between. This CDR3 has 15 residues. DNA of the CDR3: TGTGCCAGCAGTCCCCCGTGGGGGGCCACAGATACGCAGTATTTT. As protein: CASSPPWGATDTQYF.

The gene calls are TRBV7-6 and TRBJ2-5, with a possible D match to TRBD2 (5 bases). V was cut by 1 base and J by 3 bases, with 9 bases left in between. This CDR3 is 14 amino acids long. Germline V gene data show CDR1 as SGHVS and CDR2 as FNYEAQ. This CDR3 reads CASSLEPSKETQYF. CDR3 sequence (DNA): TGTGCCAGCAGCTTAGAGCCTAGCAAAGAGACCCAGTACTTC.

This clone was counted a single time. V usage is TRBV4-2 and J usage is TRBJ1-1, with 7 positions matching TRBD1. The V segment lost 0 bases and the J segment 0 bases; nucleotides outside the gene matches: 4. CDR1 is LGHNA and CDR2 is YNFKEQ in the germline V gene. There are 16 residues in the CDR3. In DNA, the CDR3 is TGTGCCAGCAGCCAAGACATTCAGGGGGTGAACACTGAAGCTTTCTTT. Translating it yields CASSQDIQGVNTEAFF.

V gene TRBV9 combines with J gene TRBJ1-2; D is undetermined. The V gene's germline CDR1 is SGDLS and CDR2 YYNGEE. The ends were cut back, 4 bases at V and 6 bases at J, with 13 bases in the middle. The CDR3 totals 13 residues. The CDR3 DNA follows: TGTGCCAGCAGCCGCCGAGGGCACAATGGCTACACCTTC. The encoded protein is CASSRRGHNGYTF.

This rearrangement joins TRBV7-9 to TRBJ1-3; no firm D call. This CDR3 comprises 15 residues. The germline CDR1 and CDR2 sequences are SEHNR and FQNEAQ (reference sequence). Trimming took 1 base from V and 3 from J, leaving 10 bases between them. The CDR3 bases are TGTGCCAGCAGCTTAGGGTCGGCGCTTGGAAACACCATATATTTT. Amino acid sequence: CASSLGSALGNTIYF. The variable domain in full, completed from reference TRBV7-9 and TRBJ1-3, reads DTGVSQNPRHKITKRGQNVTFRCDPISEHNRLYWYRQTLGQGPEFLTYFQNEAQLEKSRLLSDRFSAERPKGSFSTLEIQRTEQGDSAMYLCASSLGSALGNTIYFGEGSWLTVV.

This clone was picked up a small number of times. The CDR3 here is CATPGQGVNEAFF. The CDR3 nucleotides are TGTGCCACTCCGGGACAGGGCGTGAATGAAGCTTTCTTT. J is TRBJ1-1 and V is TRBV6-1, with TRBD1 identical over 9 bases. The CDR3 runs 13 residues. With V trimmed by 10 bases and J by 7 bases, 10 bases remained unmatched. Germline CDR1 MNHNS, CDR2 SASEGT.

Many counts were recorded for this clone. In DNA form, the CDR3 reads TGTGCCTGGAGTGAGGTCGGTTCTGTCTCTGGAAACACCATATATTTT. Its protein is CAWSEVGSVSGNTIYF. This rearrangement joins TRBV30 to TRBJ1-3; no clear D gene. V lost 1 base, J lost 0 bases, and 13 bases lay in between. Germline V CDR1 and CDR2: GTSNPN, SVGIG (reference sequence). This CDR3 spans 16 amino acids.

The chain joins TRBV29-1 to TRBJ2-1, with 11 nucleotides matching TRBD2. V was clipped by 0 bases and J by 9 bases; unmatched bases: 10. CDR1 is SQVTM, CDR2 ANQGSEA, per germline. The CDR3 is made up of 16 amino acids. Written as DNA, the CDR3 is TGCAGCGTTGAAGATCGGCTAGCGGGAGGCTACGTTGAGCAGTTCTTC. Its protein product is CSVEDRLAGGYVEQFF.

CDR3 residues: CASSRPGQGGTDTQYF. In DNA, the CDR3 is TGTGCCAGCAGCCGACCGGGACAGGGGGGAACAGATACGCAGTATTTT. This chain joins TRBV7-9 and TRBJ2-3, with 11 nucleotides matching TRBD1. The length of the CDR3 is 16 residues. V was pared by 5 bases and J by 3 bases, with 7 bases of the junction left unmatched. Germline CDR1 and CDR2: SEHNR and FQNEAQ (reference sequence).

The chain uses TRBV6-1 and TRBJ2-1, with 8 bases fitting TRBD2. The CDR3 sequence is 15 residues long. Germline values: CDR1 MNHNS, CDR2 SASEGT. V was pared by 10 bases and J by 6 bases, with 14 bases of the junction left unmatched. The CDR3 nucleotides are TGTGCCATAACGCAATCGGGAGGGCCGGGCAATGAGCAGTTCTTC. Its translation: CAITQSGGPGNEQFF.

This chain connects TRBV6-1 to TRBJ2-3; D gene ambiguous. CDR3 length: 11 residues. CDR1 MNHNS and CDR2 SASEGT come from the germline V gene. Trimming took 7 bases from V and 4 from J, leaving 6 bases between them. The CDR3 spells CASKFPDTQYF. In DNA form, the CDR3 reads TGTGCCAGCAAGTTCCCAGATACGCAGTATTTT.

This clone is deemed medium-sized. The V and J genes are TRBV9 and TRBJ2-1; 8 bases match TRBD1. Germline CDR1 SGDLS, CDR2 YYNGEE. V dropped 4 bases and J dropped 6; count of bases not matched to a gene: 12. The CDR3 is 16 amino acids. CDR3 sequence (DNA): TGTGCCAGCAGCCCACGGCCCGGGACAGGTACCAATGAGCAGTTCTTC. Translated, it gives CASSPRPGTGTNEQFF.

This sequence joins TRBV5-1 and TRBJ1-1; D unresolved. Germline V gene lookup returns CDR1 SGHRS and CDR2 YFSETQ. The V and J ends lost 4 bases and 1 base respectively, with 14 bases between them. The CDR3 has 15 amino acids. CDR3 DNA sequence: TGCGCCAGCAGCGCTCATGGGATGGAGAACACTGAAGCTTTCTTT. Amino acids: CASSAHGMENTEAFF.

The chain uses TRBV4-1 and TRBJ2-5, with 7 bases identical to TRBD1. Germline assignment: CDR1 MGHRA and CDR2 YSYEKL. The CDR3 is 15 residues long. V trimming: 4 bases; J trimming: 6 bases; junction bases outside the gene matches: 11. In DNA, the CDR3 is TGCGCCAGCAGCCCCCACAGGGGACAGTCTAAGACCCAGTACTTC. It specifies CASSPHRGQSKTQYF.

This chain links TRBV5-4 with TRBJ2-1, with 7 bases fitting TRBD1. J gave up 12 bases and V 5 bases, and 17 bases lay outside the gene matches. The germline CDR1 and CDR2 sequences are SGHNT and YYREEE (reference sequence). The CDR3 has 15 residues. This chain's CDR3 is CASSQNRGSVVPQFF. For the CDR3, the DNA is TGTGCCAGCAGTCAGAACAGGGGTAGCGTAGTCCCGCAGTTCTTC.

This clone was seen only a few times. The rearrangement links TRBV11-2 to TRBJ2-5; TRBD2 might be the D (8 bases). Trimming shortened V by 1 base and J by 3 bases, and 18 bases separated the two germline ends. CDR3 size: 17 residues. Germline V lookup: CDR1 SGHAT, CDR2 FQNNGV. The CDR3 region has the DNA TGTGCCAGCAGCTTAGGACCAGGGACAGCGGGGGAAGAGACCCAGTACTTC. Translated, it gives CASSLGPGTAGEETQYF.

This rearrangement joins TRBV5-1 to TRBJ2-2, with a possible D match to TRBD1 (5 bases). The germline V gene encodes CDR1 SGHRS and CDR2 YFSETQ. The CDR3 has 13 amino acids. Trimming pared 2 bases from V and 6 bases from J, leaving 8 bases between. The CDR3 DNA sequence: TGCGCCAGCAGCTTCAGGGTCGCCGGGGAGCTGTTTTTT. It specifies CASSFRVAGELFF. The full variable domain, completed using reference TRBV5-1 and TRBJ2-2, is KAGVTQTPRYLIKTRGQQVTLSCSPISGHRSVSWYQQTPGQGLQFLFEYFSETQRNKGNFPGRFSGRQFSNSRSEMNVSTLELGDSALYLCASSFRVAGELFFGEGSRLTVL.

V and J are TRBV7-3 and TRBJ2-3; 12 nucleotides match TRBD2. Germline trimming cut 5 bases from V and 3 bases from J; bases unmatched to any gene: 6. The germline V gene encodes CDR1 SGHTA and CDR2 FQGTGA. The CDR3 runs to 16 residues. The CDR3 DNA sequence: TGTGCCAGCAGCCGATCGGGACTAGCGGGTACAGATACGCAGTATTTT. Its protein product is CASSRSGLAGTDTQYF.

Many counts were recorded for this clone. V is TRBV6-1 and J is TRBJ2-7, with TRBD1 matching 7 bases. The germline V gene encodes CDR1 MNHNS and CDR2 SASEGT. After removal of 6 bases from V and 2 bases from J, the junction contained 7 bases not matched to a gene. The CDR3 extends over 14 amino acids. The CDR3 here is CASSLTGVPYEQYF. CDR3 coding DNA: TGTGCCAGCAGCTTAACAGGGGTCCCCTACGAGCAGTACTTC.

The chain couples TRBV27 to TRBJ2-1; D assignment may be TRBD1 or TRBD2 (6 bases each). Germline assignment: CDR1 MNHEY and CDR2 SMNVEV (reference sequence). The length of the CDR3 is 16 residues. The V end lost 7 bases, the J end lost 1 base, and 17 bases lay between the germline ends. As DNA, the CDR3 is TGTGCCAGCATAGGTCCGGGGGCAGGGTCCTACAATGAGCAGTTCTTC. This gives the protein CASIGPGAGSYNEQFF.